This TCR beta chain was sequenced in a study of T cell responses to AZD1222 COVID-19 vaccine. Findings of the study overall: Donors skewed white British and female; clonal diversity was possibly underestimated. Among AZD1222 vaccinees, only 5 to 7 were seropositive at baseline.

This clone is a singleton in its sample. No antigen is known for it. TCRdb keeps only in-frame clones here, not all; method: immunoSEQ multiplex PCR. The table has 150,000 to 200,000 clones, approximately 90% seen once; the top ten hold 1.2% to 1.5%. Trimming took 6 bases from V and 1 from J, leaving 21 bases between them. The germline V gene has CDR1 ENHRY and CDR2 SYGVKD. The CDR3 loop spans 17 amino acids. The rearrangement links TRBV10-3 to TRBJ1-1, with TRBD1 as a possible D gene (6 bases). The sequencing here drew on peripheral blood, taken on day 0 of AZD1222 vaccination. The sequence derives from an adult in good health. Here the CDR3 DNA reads TGTGCCATCAGAGGGGGGCAGGGAATGTGGAAGAACACTGAAGCTTTCTTT. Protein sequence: CAIRGGQGMWKNTEAFF.